This T cell receptor (beta chain) was identified during a study of cytomegalovirus exposure and HLA in healthy donors. Points from the study as a whole: According to the study, 160 or so TCR beta chains were cytomegalovirus-associated. Previously analyzed data showed that most TCR beta V segments were productive at a frequency of about 87% or about 30%. Versus the roughly 670-donor mean, an Asian-associated ancestry cluster reportedly showed fewer N-insertions in a later analysis.

CDR1 and CDR2 from the germline V gene are SGDLS and YYNGEE. CDR3 length equals 14 residues. V dropped 0 bases and J dropped 5 bases, with 11 bases sitting between them. Notes on this clone: No antigen is known for it.

Primers included in the PCR were 60 Vbeta and 13 Jbeta primers. The protocol was immunoSEQ multiplex PCR, while the TCRdb copy is restricted to in-frame clones and leaves out a portion. This sample has 200,000 or so clones, with 60% to 80% found just once. The chain has TRBV9 and TRBJ2-5; D remains unclear. This clonotype originated in a woman aged 25-40 years in good health and CMV-seronegative. Sample: PBMCs. CDR3 protein: CASSVGRYGETQYF. CDR3 DNA: TGTGCCAGCAGCGTAGGCCGATACGGGGAGACCCAGTACTTC.